The 20 T cell receptor beta chains listed next were all sequenced from one sample in a study of T cells in Graves' hyperthyroidism and ophthalmopathy. RNA transcripts provided the source from which TCR beta CDR3 regions were amplified. First-round RT-PCR of the TCR CDR3 relied on the HTBI primer set. TCRdb passed the multiplex PCR reads through MiXCR, listing each CDR3 protein once. The sample contains about 840,000 distinct CDR3 sequences, 38% of which appear only once. Specimen: blood. The receptors were gathered from a man between 18 and 29 years old with Graves' hyperthyroidism.

A few counts support this clonotype. The chain joins TRBV27 to TRBJ1-5; the D gene is possibly TRBD1 (6 bases). CDR3 length equals 13 residues. The germline CDR1 and CDR2 sequences are MNHEY and SMNVEV (reference sequence). Trimming shortened V by 3 bases and J by 9 bases, and 12 bases separated the two germline ends. The DNA for the CDR3 is TGTGCCAGCAGTTTGCAAGGGGGATTGCCCCAGCATTTT. Residues: CASSLQGGLPQHF.

The rearrangement joins TRBV9 to TRBJ2-7; a weak D match, TRBD2 (6 bases). The V and J ends lost 0 bases and 6 bases respectively, with 10 bases between them. The CDR3 extends over 13 amino acids. From germline, CDR1 is SGDLS and CDR2 YYNGEE. CDR3 bases: TGTGCCAGCAGCGTAGATGGCGGGATCGAGCAGTACTTC. Protein: CASSVDGGIEQYF.

The table lists this clonotype with a few counts. The V call is TRBV11-2, the J call TRBJ1-2, with D uncertain. CDR1 and CDR2 from the germline V gene are SGHAT and FQNNGV. The CDR3 covers 18 residues. With 2 bases removed from V and 0 bases from J, the gap between germline ends came to 19 bases. The CDR3 sequence is CASSLYGASLIANYGYTF. In DNA form, the CDR3 reads TGTGCCAGCAGCTTATATGGCGCCTCTCTTATTGCTAACTATGGCTACACCTTC.

This clonotype was counted a few times. The chain is built from TRBV29-1 and TRBJ2-2; tentative D call: TRBD2 (6 bases). Germline V CDR1 and CDR2: SQVTM, ANQGSEA. V lost 7 bases and J lost 7, with 19 bases in between. The CDR3 has 14 amino acids. Here the CDR3 reads CSAARPGDDGELFF. The CDR3 DNA is TGCAGCGCGGCCAGACCGGGAGATGACGGGGAGCTGTTTTTT.

The chain uses TRBV6-1 and TRBJ1-5, with a possible D match to TRBD1 (5 bases). There are 14 residues in the CDR3. Between the trimmed V and J ends, which lost 7 bases and 3 bases, there was a span of 13 bases. Germline V lookup: CDR1 MNHNS, CDR2 SASEGT. The CDR3 nucleotides read TGTGCCAGCACCCAACGGGGGATCAATCAGCCCCAGCATTTT. Protein: CASTQRGINQPQHF.

This clonotype was counted ten times or more. The chain recombines TRBV19 with TRBJ1-5; D remains unclear. The CDR3 has 15 residues. Trimming removed 4 bases at V and 0 bases at J, with 10 bases between. The germline V gene has CDR1 LNHDA and CDR2 SQIVND (reference sequence). CDR3 residues: CASSTPFYSNQPQHF. For the CDR3, the DNA is TGTGCCAGTAGTACCCCGTTCTATAGCAATCAGCCCCAGCATTTT.

This clonotype was recorded at least ten times. The V gene is TRBV7-2, the J gene TRBJ2-5, with 12 bases matching TRBD2. The germline CDR1 and CDR2 sequences are SGHTA and FQGNSA. The CDR3 sequence is 14 residues long. Trimming at V came to 5 bases and at J to 5 bases, leaving 3 bases not matched to a gene. The CDR3 reads CASSVTSGGETQYF. CDR3 DNA sequence: TGTGCCAGCAGCGTCACTAGCGGGGGGGAGACCCAGTACTTC.

The chain is built from TRBV13 and TRBJ2-7, with 7 nucleotides matching TRBD1. The germline gives CDR1 PRHDT, CDR2 FYEKMQ (reference sequence). V gave up 6 bases and J gave up 4 bases; unmatched junction bases: 9. This CDR3 contains 14 residues. CDR3 sequence: CASSEGASRYEQYF. The CDR3 bases are TGTGCCAGCAGTGAGGGGGCCTCCAGATACGAGCAGTACTTC.

This chain connects TRBV12-3 or TRBV12-4 to TRBJ2-2; weak D call: TRBD2 (5 bases). The CDR3 covers 14 residues. V lost 7 bases and J 3 bases, leaving 12 bases between the germline ends. The chain's CDR3 is CASTPGFDTGELFF. The CDR3 DNA is TGTGCCAGCACCCCGGGATTTGACACCGGGGAGCTGTTTTTT.

This clonotype was observed many times. V usage is TRBV7-9 and J usage is TRBJ2-7; possible D gene TRBD2, 6 bases. The CDR3 loop spans 13 amino acids. Germline CDR1 SEHNR, CDR2 FQNEAQ (reference sequence). V was shortened by 1 base and J by 6 bases, with 10 bases between the two germline ends. CDR3 sequence: CASSLVGGSEQYF. CDR3 coding DNA: TGTGCCAGCAGCTTAGTTGGGGGGAGCGAGCAGTACTTC.

Many counts were recorded for this clonotype. V usage is TRBV20-1 and J usage is TRBJ2-7; perhaps TRBD2 as D (6 bases). Germline loops: CDR1 DFQATT, CDR2 SNEGSKA (reference sequence). Trimming pared 2 bases from V and 7 bases from J, leaving 12 bases between. The CDR3 is 12 amino acids. The CDR3 DNA sequence: TGCAGTGCTAGATTCGGGGACTTAGAGCAGTACTTC. Its translation is CSARFGDLEQYF.

The chain links TRBV29-1 to TRBJ1-2; tentatively, D is TRBD1 (6 bases). In germline, CDR1 is SQVTM, CDR2 ANQGSEA. The V gene lost 8 bases and the J gene lost 7 bases, with 26 bases spanning the gap. This CDR3 has 15 residues. Here the CDR3 reads CSFRTKPEGDGGYTF. In DNA, the CDR3 is TGCAGCTTCCGGACCAAACCTGAGGGGGACGGTGGCTACACCTTC.

In regard to this clonotype: A read error may explain this, as a much larger clone is one base away. The V gene is TRBV2, the J gene TRBJ1-6, with 9 bases fitting TRBD1. Germline V CDR1 and CDR2: SNHLY, FYNNEI. The CDR3 has 16 amino acids. Trimming removed 3 bases from V and 4 bases from J; junction bases left unmatched: 4. The CDR3 protein is CASSDDRGDYNSPLHF. The DNA for the CDR3 is TGTGCCAGCAGTGACGACAGGGGGGATTATAATTCACCCCTCCACTTT.

This clonotype was observed a few times. The chain uses TRBV5-1 and TRBJ2-5, with D possibly being TRBD1 (6 bases). The CDR3 runs 13 residues. The germline V and J ends were trimmed by 2 bases and 4 bases, with 9 bases remaining between them. Germline lookup yields CDR1 SGHRS and CDR2 YFSETQ. The CDR3 DNA is TGCGCCAGCAGCTTCCAGGGGCCAGAGACCCAGTACTTC. Translated, it gives CASSFQGPETQYF.

The sample holds a few counts of this clonotype. V usage is TRBV6-5 and J usage is TRBJ2-6, with a weak D call TRBD1 (6 bases). Germline loops: CDR1 MNHEY, CDR2 SVGAGI. Trimming took 6 bases from V and 4 from J, leaving 13 bases between them. The CDR3 has 15 amino acids. The CDR3 DNA reads TGTGCCAGCAGCCCAGGGGAACCCGGGGCCAACGTCCTGACTTTC. Translated, it gives CASSPGEPGANVLTF.

V and J are TRBV25-1 and TRBJ1-2, with a possible D match to TRBD1 (5 bases). The germline V and J ends were trimmed by 4 bases and 4 bases, with 16 bases remaining between them. The length of the CDR3 is 15 residues. In germline, CDR1 is MGHDK, CDR2 SYGVNS. In DNA, the CDR3 is TGTGCCAGCAGTGCTAGTAAAGCGGGGCCCTATGGCTACACCTTC. As protein: CASSASKAGPYGYTF.

This clonotype was counted a few times. The genes are TRBV6-5 and TRBJ1-1; D remains ambiguous. This CDR3 contains 14 residues. The germline CDR1 and CDR2 sequences are MNHEY and SVGAGI. The ends were cut back, 8 bases at V and 3 bases at J, with 16 bases in the middle. The CDR3 region is CASSRAGEDTEAFF. CDR3 coding DNA: TGTGCCAGCTCCCGGGCCGGGGAGGACACTGAAGCTTTCTTT.

This clonotype was observed at least ten times. The chain carries TRBV7-2 and TRBJ1-1; D remains ambiguous. The CDR3 totals 13 residues. The V gene lost 1 base and the J gene lost 2 bases, with 5 bases spanning the gap. Germline assignment: CDR1 SGHTA and CDR2 FQGNSA. In nucleotides, the CDR3 is TGTGCCAGCAGCTTAGACGACAACACTGAAGCTTTCTTT. Its translation: CASSLDDNTEAFF.

This clonotype was found many times. The chain links TRBV7-8 to TRBJ1-6, with 8 nucleotides matching TRBD1. The CDR3 covers 17 residues. The trim removed 5 bases at V and 6 bases at J, leaving 12 bases unmatched. Germline V lookup: CDR1 SGHVS, CDR2 FQNEAQ. Here the CDR3 reads CASSIGQGVSGNSPLHF. In nucleotides, the CDR3 is TGTGCCAGCAGCATAGGACAGGGCGTATCGGGTAATTCACCCCTCCACTTT.

The chain uses TRBV29-1 and TRBJ2-5, with D unclear. The CDR3 consists of 11 residues. Per germline, CDR1 SQVTM and CDR2 ANQGSEA. V was trimmed by 4 bases and J by 5 bases, leaving 8 bases between them. The CDR3 sequence is CSVGVVETQYF. The CDR3 DNA sequence: TGCAGCGTTGGGGTGGTGGAGACCCAGTACTTC. Full variable domain (rest looked up from reference TRBV29-1 and TRBJ2-5): SAVISQKPSRDICQRGTSLTIQCQVDSQVTMMFWYRQQPGQSLTLIATANQGSEATYESGFVIDKFPISRPNLTFSTLTVSNMSPEDSSIYLCSVGVVETQYFGPGTRLLVL.